Listed below are T cell receptor beta chains from one sample, sequenced in a study of blood T cells in healthy people across ages. TCRdb fed the 5' RACE reads into MiXCR, producing one record per CDR3 protein. The sample holds around 1.7 million distinct CDR3 sequences; approximately 30% are singletons and the top ten take approximately 7.7%. Sequencing was done on a sample of blood. These TCRs come from a woman in her twenties or thirties in good health. CDR3s include the opening cysteine and the closing phenylalanine or tryptophan. The listing skips clone size in some rows; elsewhere it reads once, few, many or a size class.

TRBJ2-7	15	TRBV28	-	CASSLPQTGGDEQYF
TRBJ2-1	13	TRBV20-1	few	CSARRTSPYEQFF
TRBJ2-1	16	TRBV12-3/TRBV12-4	-	CASSRPALVSYNEQFF
TRBJ2-7	16	TRBV7-9	-	CASSLRTSEMGHEQYF
TRBJ2-1	15	TRBV29-1	-	CSDLRFGTRGNEQFF
TRBJ1-5	16	TRBV12-3/TRBV12-4	many	CASSLSGADSNQPQHF
TRBJ2-3	14	TRBV5-1	few	CASNLQGYTDTQYF
TRBJ2-1	13	TRBV12-3/TRBV12-4	-	CASSFRRGTTQFF
TRBJ2-1	13	TRBV5-1	-	CASSNVVTHEQFF
TRBJ1-5	15	TRBV9	-	CASSVAPFGNQPQHF
TRBJ2-7	16	TRBV7-2	few	CANSPAPLAGVYEQYF
TRBJ2-5	13	TRBV13	few	CASSFWEEETQYF
TRBJ2-1	18	TRBV5-6	-	CASSVHVRRGAIYNEQFF
TRBJ2-7	15	TRBV20-1	many	CSALTGTSGAYEQYF
TRBJ2-3	16	TRBV7-6	-	CASSFRGAVQTDTQYF
TRBJ2-7	19	TRBV7-2	many	CASSPVFLAGTTGTYEQYF
TRBJ2-5	14	TRBV30	-	CVWSPGTVQETQYF
TRBJ2-7	13	TRBV5-1	few	CASSYISAYEQYF
TRBJ1-6	16	TRBV27	few	CASSPRGTAYISPLHF
TRBJ1-5	13	TRBV30	few	CAWSVSGAQPQHF
TRBJ2-1	14	TRBV7-9	-	CASSLSSWRNEQFF
TRBJ1-2	11	TRBV20-1	-	CSARGDYGYTF
TRBJ1-5	15	TRBV28	few	CASRSGTAINQPQHF
TRBJ2-1	18	TRBV7-2	-	CASSLSSGLADSYNEQFF
TRBJ2-3	12	TRBV14	-	CASSLLGPPQYF
TRBJ2-1	17	TRBV7-3	few	CASSLRSGWVSYNEQFF
TRBJ1-1	16	TRBV6-5	few	CASRPGSARGNTEAFF
TRBJ2-7	14	TRBV4-1	few	CASGATGATYEQYF
TRBJ2-5	13	TRBV12-3/TRBV12-4	many	CASSLFRGETQYF
TRBJ1-6	12	TRBV5-1	-	CASSFQDSPLHF
TRBJ1-2	15	TRBV20-1	few	CSAPNDRGRWDGYTF
TRBJ1-1	13	TRBV4-1	many	CASSQQGGYEAFF
TRBJ1-5	16	TRBV5-5	few	CASSSHGGLGNQPQHF
TRBJ2-3	15	TRBV5-1	few	CASSFWGRGTDTQYF
TRBJ2-5	12	TRBV29-1	many	CSVDGSGETQYF
TRBJ2-2	14	TRBV9	-	CASSQDPTAGELFF
TRBJ1-6	14	TRBV14	-	CASSRVRAGSPLHF
-	14	TRBV5-1	-	CASSPGTSIHEQYF
TRBJ1-1	19	TRBV11-2	few	CASSLSFPRSRYQHAEAFF
TRBJ2-7	15	TRBV3-1	few	CASSPPPTRDYEQYF
TRBJ2-7	16	TRBV28	-	CASSVTGARGSYEQYF
TRBJ2-1	15	TRBV27	-	CASRAPGSSYNEQFF
TRBJ2-1	15	TRBV14	-	CASSQGSGSFNEQFF
TRBJ1-2	12	TRBV9	-	CASSGTGDSYTF
TRBJ1-1	14	TRBV20-1	-	CSAPRAGMNTEAFF
TRBJ1-2	11	TRBV29-1	-	CSVGSRGGYTF
-	15	TRBV12-3/TRBV12-4	-	CASSHSAGTGAEQYF
TRBJ2-3	13	TRBV29-1	many	CSVSGLSTDTQYF
TRBJ1-1	15	TRBV4-1	few	CASSQVRGLATEAFF
TRBJ1-4	16	TRBV7-6	few	CASSDPGTGASEKLFF
TRBJ2-3	14	TRBV5-1	-	CASSPRNPTDTQYF
TRBJ2-5	19	TRBV4-3	few	CASSQTRVASDSDKETQYF
TRBJ2-2	14	TRBV4-3	-	CASSPGSYTGELFF
TRBJ1-5	15	TRBV30	-	CAWSPILQGNQPQHF
TRBJ1-2	15	TRBV11-2	-	CASSLGGVLNYGYTF
TRBJ2-1	12	TRBV2	few	CASSEGLLEQFF
TRBJ2-5	13	TRBV7-3	many	CASSPGFEETQYF
TRBJ1-4	15	TRBV6-5	few	CASSSPDRGYEKLFF
TRBJ2-7	15	TRBV5-1	many	CASSLDPGAAYEQYF
TRBJ2-5	15	TRBV5-5	few	CASSPYRLAAETQYF